The 9 T cell receptor beta chains reported below all come from one sample, sequenced in a study of T cells in Graves' hyperthyroidism and ophthalmopathy. What was amplified from RNA transcripts were TCR beta CDR3 regions. During a first-round RT-PCR of the TCR CDR3, the HTBI primer set was used. TCRdb ran MiXCR on the multiplex PCR reads and lists one entry per CDR3 protein. The sample consists of 45,000 to 60,000 distinct CDR3 sequences, just under 50% of them appearing once. Sequenced sample: blood. The receptors come from a woman aged 25-40 years with Graves' ophthalmopathy.

This chain connects TRBV27 to TRBJ2-2; 7 bases fit TRBD2. The V gene end was trimmed by 4 bases and the J gene end by 6 bases; junction bases not matched to a gene: 5. The CDR3 is 14 amino acids. Looked up from germline, CDR1 is MNHEY and CDR2 is SMNVEV (reference sequence). The CDR3 DNA reads TGTGCCAGCAGTTGGGGAGGGCTCGCCGGGGAGCTGTTTTTT. This codes for CASSWGGLAGELFF.

This clonotype was counted ten times or more. The J gene is TRBJ1-5, the V gene TRBV28; 8 nucleotides line up with TRBD1. The CDR3 extends over 15 amino acids. J gave up 2 bases and V 2 bases, and 2 bases lay outside the gene matches. Germline CDR1 MDHEN, CDR2 SYDVKM. CDR3 sequence (DNA): TGTGCCAGCAGTTTACCGACAGGGGGCAATCAGCCCCAGCATTTT. It is translated as CASSLPTGGNQPQHF.

In its sample, this clonotype was seen once. Its ends do not fully match the called genes, so a read error is possible. The V and J genes are TRBV7-8 and TRBJ2-1, with 14 positions matching TRBD2. Germline V CDR1 and CDR2: SGHVS, FQNEAQ. This CDR3 has 19 amino acids. Here the CDR3 reads CANSSTRLAGGPSCNEQFF. CDR3 nucleotide sequence: TGTGCCAACAGCTCGACCCGACTAGCGGGAGGGCCCTCCTGCAATGAGCAGTTCTTC.

This clonotype was seen repeatedly, ten times or more. This chain joins TRBV3-1 and TRBJ2-7, with 11 positions matching TRBD1. This CDR3 spans 15 amino acids. V lost 4 bases to trimming and J lost 3 bases; unmatched junction nucleotides: 5. Germline V gene data show CDR1 as LGHDT and CDR2 as YNNKEL (reference sequence). The CDR3 spells CASSLMGTGGYEQYF. For the CDR3, the DNA is TGTGCCAGCAGCCTCATGGGGACAGGGGGCTACGAGCAGTACTTC.

V usage is TRBV19 and J usage is TRBJ1-6; D unclear. CDR3 length: 13 amino acids. The germline V gene has CDR1 LNHDA and CDR2 SQIVND (reference sequence). V lost 5 bases and J 10 bases, leaving 12 bases between the germline ends. The CDR3 DNA is TGTGCCAGTAGTCGTGGTGGCGGGTCACCCCTCCACTTT. It translates to CASSRGGGSPLHF.

The CDR3 DNA sequence: TGTGCCAGCTCACCTCGAGTAGCTGAGACCCAGTACTTC. Residues: CASSPRVAETQYF. This chain uses TRBV18 with TRBJ2-5; D gene unclear. Germline V CDR1 and CDR2: KGHSH, LQKENI. V lost 3 bases to trimming and J lost 5 bases, with 10 bases between them. The CDR3 has 13 residues.

As regards this clonotype: Because the CDR3 is missing its conserved closing phenylalanine or tryptophan, this is likely a read error. The genes are TRBV20-1 and TRBJ2-7; D ambiguous. V lost 1 base to trimming and J lost 2 bases, with 12 bases between them. The CDR3 is made up of 14 amino acids. Per the germline V gene, CDR1 is DFQATT and CDR2 is SNEGSKA (reference sequence). The chain's CDR3 is CSARALGTPYEQYL. The CDR3 DNA follows: TGCAGTGCTAGAGCTCTAGGCACTCCCTACGAGCAGTACCTC.

This clonotype appeared many times. The chain has TRBV24-1 and TRBJ2-2; 12 bases are a match to TRBD1. The V segment lost 5 bases and the J segment 3 bases; nucleotides outside the gene matches: 3. This CDR3 comprises 16 residues. Per the germline V gene, CDR1 is KGHDR and CDR2 is SFDVKD. The chain's CDR3 is CATSGGQGADTGELFF. The DNA for the CDR3 is TGTGCCACCAGTGGGGGACAGGGGGCCGACACCGGGGAGCTGTTTTTT.

This clonotype has a count of ten or more. V gene TRBV5-1 combines with J gene TRBJ2-7; maybe TRBD1 (6 bases). The CDR3 is 15 residues long. Germline V CDR1 and CDR2: SGHRS, YFSETQ. The V end was cut by 4 bases, the J end by 1 base, with 15 bases between. The CDR3 region has the DNA TGCGCCAGCAGCCCGACAGGCCTGACGTCCTACGAGCAGTACTTC. This gives the protein CASSPTGLTSYEQYF.